These 11 T cell receptor beta chains were all obtained from the same sample, sequenced in a study of post-analysis software for immune sequencing data. Study-level findings and limits: About five TRBV segments, including TRBV5-6, TRBV5-1 and TRBV20-1, were more frequent in patients than controls.

Unique molecular identifiers were built into the TCR beta cDNA libraries. TCRdb re-called the PCR reads with MiXCR, one entry per CDR3 protein. Found here are 750,000 to 950,000 distinct CDR3 sequences, roughly half of them singletons; the top ten hold 4.6%. Their target antigens are unknown. Input material: blood. These receptor sequences come from a girl between 5 and 17 years old with multiple sclerosis.

The chain employs TRBV7-3 and TRBJ2-5; D remains ambiguous. V shed 3 bases and J shed 2 bases, with 7 bases lying between them. This CDR3 has 13 residues. Germline loops: CDR1 SGHTA, CDR2 FQGTGA. The CDR3 bases are TGTGCCAGCAGCTTCATCCCTCAAGAGACCCAGTACTTC. Protein: CASSFIPQETQYF.

The chain has TRBV30 and TRBJ1-2; D remains unclear. The CDR3 is made up of 11 amino acids. The V gene lost 5 bases and the J gene lost 7 bases, with 11 bases spanning the gap. Germline assignment: CDR1 GTSNPN and CDR2 SVGIG (reference sequence). The chain's CDR3 is CAWGWVAGYTF. The CDR3 region has the DNA TGTGCCTGGGGCTGGGTGGCTGGCTACACCTTC.

This clonotype has only one observation. CDR3 protein: CASSLRGLAGGRSYNEQFF. DNA for the CDR3: TGTGCCAGCAGTTTACGGGGACTAGCGGGGGGCAGGTCCTACAATGAGCAGTTCTTC. The chain has TRBV12-3 or TRBV12-4 and TRBJ2-1; TRBD2 matches 15 bases. Unmatched junction bases numbered 6, after V lost 2 bases and J lost 1 base. CDR3 size: 19 residues.

As regards this clonotype: A much larger clone differs by one base, so this may be a read error. The rearrangement joins TRBV20-1 to TRBJ2-7; 11 positions match TRBD2. The CDR3 runs to 15 residues. Germline V gene lookup returns CDR1 DFQATT and CDR2 SNEGSKA (reference sequence). Losses at the gene ends were 6 bases for V and 7 bases for J; bases not matched to a gene: 14. CDR3 in DNA: TGCAGTGCCGCGGATAGCGGGAGGGACTACAATGAGCAGTACTTC. Its protein product is CSAADSGRDYNEQYF.

This clonotype has just a few counts. This rearrangement joins TRBV6-5 to TRBJ2-7, with TRBD1 matching over 9 bases. The germline gives CDR1 MNHEY, CDR2 SVGAGI. The V and J ends lost 5 bases and 3 bases, in that order; junction bases with no gene match: 11. The CDR3 sequence is 16 residues long. The CDR3 DNA sequence: TGTGCCAGCAGTCAAAGCCCCGGGACAGGGTACTACGAGCAGTACTTC. Residues: CASSQSPGTGYYEQYF.

The chain has TRBV10-3 and TRBJ2-7; 9 bases map to TRBD1. This CDR3 is 14 amino acids long. Germline trimming cut 6 bases from V and 2 bases from J; bases unmatched to any gene: 5. Germline loops: CDR1 ENHRY, CDR2 SYGVKD. The CDR3 here is CAIRRQGGPYEQYF. CDR3 bases: TGTGCCATCAGACGACAGGGGGGGCCCTACGAGCAGTACTTC.

This clonotype has only a few counts. The V and J genes are TRBV27 and TRBJ2-7; TRBD2 might be the D (5 bases). Trimming removed 1 base at V and 5 bases at J, with 6 bases between. The CDR3 spans 12 residues. CDR1 MNHEY and CDR2 SMNVEV come from the germline V gene (reference sequence). The CDR3 bases are TGTGCCAGCAGTTTATTCGGGGACGAGCAGTACTTC. Protein sequence: CASSLFGDEQYF.

This rearrangement joins TRBV12-3 or TRBV12-4 to TRBJ2-7; 12 bases are shared with TRBD1. The CDR3 spans 18 residues. V lost 3 bases to trimming and J lost 2 bases; unmatched junction nucleotides: 11. Here the CDR3 reads CASSLERYRDRGPYEQYF. The CDR3 coding sequence is TGTGCCAGCAGTTTGGAACGTTACCGGGACAGGGGGCCCTACGAGCAGTACTTC.

This clonotype was seen a few times. This CDR3 is CASSFAGGFSNEQFF. In DNA form, the CDR3 reads TGCGCCAGCAGCTTCGCGGGGGGTTTTTCCAATGAGCAGTTCTTC. This chain connects TRBV5-1 to TRBJ2-1; 8 nucleotides agree with TRBD2. After removal of 2 bases from V and 6 bases from J, the junction contained 7 bases not matched to a gene. The CDR3 loop spans 15 amino acids. CDR1 is SGHRS and CDR2 is YFSETQ in the germline V gene.

This chain connects TRBV3-1 to TRBJ1-2, with D tentatively TRBD1 (5 bases). Trimming took 7 bases from V and 4 from J, leaving 19 bases between them. CDR1 is LGHDT, CDR2 YNNKEL, per germline (reference sequence). CDR3 size: 15 residues. In DNA, the CDR3 is TGTGCCAGCACCAGAACGGAAGGGGTGGGCTATGGCTACACCTTC. It encodes CASTRTEGVGYGYTF.

The rearrangement joins TRBV20-1 to TRBJ1-2; no firm D call. The CDR3 is 11 amino acids. Germline V gene lookup returns CDR1 DFQATT and CDR2 SNEGSKA (reference sequence). V gave up 3 bases and J gave up 8 bases, with 10 bases separating them. The CDR3 DNA reads as TGCAGTGCTAGTGCCGGGCCCGGCTACACCTTC. Its translation: CSASAGPGYTF.